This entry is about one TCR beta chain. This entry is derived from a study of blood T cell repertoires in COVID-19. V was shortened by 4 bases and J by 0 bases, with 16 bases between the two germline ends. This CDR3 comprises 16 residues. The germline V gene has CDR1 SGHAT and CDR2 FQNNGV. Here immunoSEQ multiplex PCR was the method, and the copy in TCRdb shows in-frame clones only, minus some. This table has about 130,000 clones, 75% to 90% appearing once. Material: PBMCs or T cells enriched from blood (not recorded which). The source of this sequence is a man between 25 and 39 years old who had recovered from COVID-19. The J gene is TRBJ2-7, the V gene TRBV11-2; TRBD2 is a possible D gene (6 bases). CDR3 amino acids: CASSSLEGKSSYEQYF. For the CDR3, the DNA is TGTGCCAGCAGCTCCCTGGAGGGCAAGAGCTCCTACGAGCAGTACTTC.